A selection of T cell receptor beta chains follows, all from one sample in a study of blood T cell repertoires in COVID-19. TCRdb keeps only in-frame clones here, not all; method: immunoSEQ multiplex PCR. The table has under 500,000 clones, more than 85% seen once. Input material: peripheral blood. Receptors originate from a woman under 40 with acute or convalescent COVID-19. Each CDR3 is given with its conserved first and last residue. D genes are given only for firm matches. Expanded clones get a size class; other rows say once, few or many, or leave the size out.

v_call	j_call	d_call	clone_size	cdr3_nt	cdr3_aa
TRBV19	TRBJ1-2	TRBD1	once	TGTGCCAGTAGTAGGACAGGGATCTATGGCTACACCTTC	CASSRTGIYGYTF
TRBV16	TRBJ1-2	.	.	TGTGCCAGCGGCCACGGTTTTGACTATGGCTACACCTTC	CASGHGFDYGYTF
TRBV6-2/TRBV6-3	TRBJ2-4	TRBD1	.	TGTGCCAGCAGTTACTCTGGACAGGGGGCCAAAAACATTCAGTACTTC	CASSYSGQGAKNIQYF
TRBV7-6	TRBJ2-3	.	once	TGTGCCAGCAGCTCCGAACCCGGACTTCGCCTGACGACCACAGATACGCAGTATTTT	CASSSEPGLRLTTTDTQYF
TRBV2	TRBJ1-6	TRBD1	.	TGTGCCAGCCGGGACAGGGGAAACAATTCACCCCTCCACTTT	CASRDRGNNSPLHF
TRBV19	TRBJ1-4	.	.	TGTGCCAGTAGTATAGTGTCGGGGATTAATGAAAAACTGTTTTTT	CASSIVSGINEKLFF
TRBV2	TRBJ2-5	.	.	TGTGCCAGCCACAGACAGGGAGGAGGAGAGACCCAGTACTTC	CASHRQGGGETQYF
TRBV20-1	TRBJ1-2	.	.	TGCAGTGCTAGTCTTCTCTGGGTCGCAGGTTCTGGCTACACCTTC	CSASLLWVAGSGYTF
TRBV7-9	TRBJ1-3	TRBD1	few	TGTGCCAGCGGACCGACAGGGGTAAACACCATATATTTT	CASGPTGVNTIYF
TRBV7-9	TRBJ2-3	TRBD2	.	TGTGCCAGCAGCTTACCGGGACTAGCGGGGGAAGATACGCAGTATTTT	CASSLPGLAGEDTQYF
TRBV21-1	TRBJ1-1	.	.	TGTGCCAGCAGCAAAGGTCGGACAGCCCGAGGGGGGAACACTGAAGCTTTCTTT	CASSKGRTARGGNTEAFF
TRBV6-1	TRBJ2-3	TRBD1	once	TGTGCCAGCAGTGAAGCCCTTTATACAGGGGGCAGGGGCACAGATACGCAGTATTTT	CASSEALYTGGRGTDTQYF
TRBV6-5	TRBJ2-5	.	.	TGTGCCAGCACTGGAGGGTATGAGACCCAGTACTTC	CASTGGYETQYF
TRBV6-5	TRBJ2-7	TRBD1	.	TGTGCCAGCAGTTACCAGGGGGCCGCCAGCTCCTACGAGCAGTACTTC	CASSYQGAASSYEQYF
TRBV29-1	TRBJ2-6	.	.	TGCAGCGGAGGAGAGGCTGGGGCCAACGTCCTGACTTTC	CSGGEAGANVLTF
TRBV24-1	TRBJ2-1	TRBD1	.	TGTGCCACCAGTGATTTCGCAACAGGGGATGAGCAGTTCTTC	CATSDFATGDEQFF
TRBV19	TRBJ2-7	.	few	TGTGCCAGTAGTCGAACAGGCAGAAACTACGAGCAGTACTTC	CASSRTGRNYEQYF
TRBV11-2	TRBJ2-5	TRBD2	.	TGTGCCAGCAGCTTCGGGGGGGCCTCGGAGACCCAGTACTTC	CASSFGGASETQYF
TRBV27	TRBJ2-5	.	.	TGTGCCAGCAGCCGGGGTGGCAACCAAGAGACCCAGTACTTC	CASSRGGNQETQYF
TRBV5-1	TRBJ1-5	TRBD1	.	TGCGCCAGCAGCAAAACAGGGGATAATCAGCCCCAGCATTTT	CASSKTGDNQPQHF